The 10 T cell receptor beta chains given below trace back to one sample, sequenced in a study of T-cell reconstitution after alpha-beta-depleted transplantation in children. Unique molecular identifiers were used to barcode this TCRbeta library. TCRdb itself ran the PCR reads through MiXCR, one entry per CDR3 protein. The data show around 400,000 distinct CDR3 sequences, just over 20% seen once. Source: PBMCs from the stem cell graft donor, taken from the stem cell graft. These receptors all stem from a human donor who donated a stem cell graft to a child with acute myeloid leukemia.

This clonotype was observed many times. The rearrangement joins TRBV20-1 to TRBJ2-1; the D gene is possibly TRBD2 (6 bases). V was shortened by 6 bases and J by 2 bases, with 17 bases between the two germline ends. Germline assignment: CDR1 DFQATT and CDR2 SNEGSKA (reference sequence). This CDR3 has 15 amino acids. CDR3 region: CSAKVGEAPYNEQFF. The DNA of the CDR3 is TGCAGTGCAAAGGTGGGGGAGGCGCCCTACAATGAGCAGTTCTTC.

DNA of the CDR3: TGTGCCAGCAGTTACGACAGGGTGAACACTGAAGCTTTCTTT. The encoded protein is CASSYDRVNTEAFF. The rearrangement links TRBV6-5 to TRBJ1-1; 7 positions match TRBD1. There are 14 residues in the CDR3. Trimming cost V 2 bases and J 0 bases; bases outside gene matches: 0. CDR1 and CDR2 (germline): MNHEY, SVGAGI.

The chain links TRBV4-1 to TRBJ2-7; perhaps TRBD1 as D (5 bases). This CDR3 spans 15 amino acids. Trimming removed 0 bases from V and 6 bases from J, with 15 bases in between. Germline values: CDR1 MGHRA, CDR2 YSYEKL. The CDR3 here is CASSQDLRGRTEQYF. The CDR3 DNA reads as TGCGCCAGCAGCCAAGACCTTAGGGGCCGGACCGAGCAGTACTTC.

The gene calls are TRBV14 and TRBJ1-5; D gene uncertain. Between the trimmed V and J ends, which lost 0 bases and 7 bases, there was a span of 7 bases. Germline assignment: CDR1 SGHDN and CDR2 FVKESK. This CDR3 comprises 13 residues. The CDR3 coding sequence is TGTGCCAGCAGCCAAGATGCGCGGCAGCCCCAGCATTTT. Protein sequence: CASSQDARQPQHF.

This rearrangement joins TRBV20-1 to TRBJ2-1; D is unresolved. Trimming stripped 1 base from V and 8 bases from J, with 15 bases between. The CDR3 loop spans 14 amino acids. Per the germline V gene, CDR1 is DFQATT and CDR2 is SNEGSKA (reference sequence). The CDR3, as DNA: TGCAGTGCTAGAGGCCTAGACTGGTTCGATGAGCAGTTCTTC. Protein sequence: CSARGLDWFDEQFF.

This chain connects TRBV10-1 to TRBJ1-6, with no clear D. This CDR3 has 13 residues. Deletions cut 6 bases from V and 4 bases from J, with 7 bases between. Germline CDR1 and CDR2: WNHNN and SYGVQD (reference sequence). The CDR3 sequence is CASSRDYNSPLHF. The CDR3 coding sequence is TGCGCCAGCAGCCGGGATTATAATTCACCCCTCCACTTT.

The rearrangement links TRBV20-1 to TRBJ2-7, with 11 positions matching TRBD2. This CDR3 comprises 14 residues. With 6 bases clipped from V and 4 bases from J, the junction kept 8 bases outside the gene matches. The V gene's germline CDR1 is DFQATT and CDR2 SNEGSKA (reference sequence). CDR3 residues: CSATTSGSLYEQYF. The CDR3 bases are TGCAGTGCAACCACTAGCGGGAGTTTGTACGAGCAGTACTTC.

This chain uses TRBV29-1 with TRBJ2-2; the D gene is possibly TRBD1 (5 bases). Trimming pared 0 bases from V and 3 bases from J, leaving 11 bases between. The CDR3 covers 15 residues. Germline V CDR1 and CDR2: SQVTM, ANQGSEA. CDR3 in amino acids: CSVEDLRQYTGELFF. The CDR3 DNA follows: TGCAGCGTTGAAGATCTGAGACAGTACACCGGGGAGCTGTTTTTT.

This clonotype occurred a few times. The chain employs TRBV20-1 and TRBJ2-1; D may match TRBD1 or TRBD2 (7 bases each). Trimming pared 0 bases from V and 9 bases from J, leaving 24 bases between. The germline CDR1 and CDR2 sequences are DFQATT and SNEGSKA (reference sequence). There are 17 residues in the CDR3. As DNA, the CDR3 is TGCAGTGCTAGAGATCTTCTAGGCAGGGGGGGATTGGCTGAGCAGTTCTTC. This gives the protein CSARDLLGRGGLAEQFF.

This clonotype has just a few counts. The chain links TRBV7-9 to TRBJ2-5; 7 nucleotides line up with TRBD2. The junction had 8 bases not matched to a gene; V was cut back by 5 bases and J by 2 bases. Germline V gene data show CDR1 as SEHNR and CDR2 as FQNEAQ (reference sequence). This CDR3 comprises 15 residues. The CDR3, as DNA: TGTGCCAGCAGCGGCCAGGGCGGGGGACAAGAGACCCAGTACTTC. This gives the protein CASSGQGGGQETQYF.